This T cell receptor (beta chain) is from a study of blood T cell repertoires in COVID-19. TCRdb's copy holds only in-frame clones and misses some; the assay was immunoSEQ multiplex PCR. The sample has around 110,000 clones; 80% are singletons. This CDR3 comprises 11 residues. Germline-derived CDR1 and CDR2 are WNHNN and SYGVQD (reference sequence). Concerning this clone itself: At one of its ends the junction is not consistent with the germline gene, which may arise from a read error.

The chain has TRBV10-1 and TRBJ1-2, with D possibly matching TRBD1 (5 bases). The clonotype was recovered from a man aged 70 or older with acute or convalescent COVID-19. Sequenced: peripheral blood. The CDR3 sequence: CASSSSRGVSF. CDR3 nucleotide sequence: TGCGCCAGCAGTTCTTCCCGGGGGGTCTCCTTC.